This TCR beta chain stems from a study of blood T cell repertoires in COVID-19. Measured with immunoSEQ multiplex PCR; TCRdb has only the in-frame clones, and not every one. In the table there are roughly 100,000 clones, around 86% of which are singletons. CDR3 length: 12 residues. The V and J ends lost 6 bases and 2 bases respectively, with 7 bases between them. The germline V gene has CDR1 LNHDA and CDR2 SQIVND (reference sequence). The chain joins TRBV19 to TRBJ1-2; D gene ambiguous. Sequencing input: peripheral blood. The receptor was isolated from a man over 45 with acute or convalescent COVID-19. The CDR3 nucleotides are TGTGCCAGTAGGTACAGAAACTATGGCTACACCTTC. Its translation is CASRYRNYGYTF. Full variable domain (remainder filled in from reference TRBV19 and TRBJ1-2): DGGITQSPKYLFRKEGQNVTLSCEQNLNHDAMYWYRQDPGQGLRLIYYSQIVNDFQKGDIAEGYSVSREKKESFPLTVTSAQKNPTAFYLCASRYRNYGYTFGSGTRLTVV.